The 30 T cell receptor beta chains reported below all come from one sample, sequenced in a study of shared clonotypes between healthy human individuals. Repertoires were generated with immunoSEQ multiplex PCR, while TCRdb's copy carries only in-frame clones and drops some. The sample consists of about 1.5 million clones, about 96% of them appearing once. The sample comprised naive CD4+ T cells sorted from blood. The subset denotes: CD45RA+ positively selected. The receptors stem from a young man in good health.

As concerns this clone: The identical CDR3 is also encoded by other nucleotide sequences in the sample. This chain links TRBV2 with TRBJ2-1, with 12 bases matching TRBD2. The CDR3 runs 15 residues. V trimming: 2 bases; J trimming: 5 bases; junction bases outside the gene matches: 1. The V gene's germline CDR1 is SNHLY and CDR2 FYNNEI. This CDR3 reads CASSETSGRNNEQFF. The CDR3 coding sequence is TGTGCCAGCAGTGAAACTAGCGGGAGGAACAATGAGCAGTTCTTC.

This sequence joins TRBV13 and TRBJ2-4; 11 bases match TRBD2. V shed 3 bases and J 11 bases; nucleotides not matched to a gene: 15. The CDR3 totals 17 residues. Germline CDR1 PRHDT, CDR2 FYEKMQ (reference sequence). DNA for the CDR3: TGTGCCAGCAGCTTCTCCACGACTAGCGGGATATTTAGGCTTCAGTACTTC. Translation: CASSFSTTSGIFRLQYF.

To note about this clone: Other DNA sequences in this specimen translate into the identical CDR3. The CDR3 is CASSLIAGGETQYF. In DNA form, the CDR3 reads TGCGCCAGCAGCTTGATAGCGGGAGGTGAGACCCAGTACTTC. The chain uses TRBV5-1 and TRBJ2-5; 10 nucleotides match TRBD2. The trim removed 1 base at V and 5 bases at J, leaving 2 bases unmatched. Germline lookup yields CDR1 SGHRS and CDR2 YFSETQ. The CDR3 length is 14 residues.

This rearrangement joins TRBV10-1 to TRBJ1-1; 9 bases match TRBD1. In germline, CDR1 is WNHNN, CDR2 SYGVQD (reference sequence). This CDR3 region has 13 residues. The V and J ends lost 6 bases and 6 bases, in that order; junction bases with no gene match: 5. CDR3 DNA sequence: TGCGCCAGCAGAGATACAGGGGGCTCTGAAGCTTTCTTT. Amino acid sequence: CASRDTGGSEAFF.

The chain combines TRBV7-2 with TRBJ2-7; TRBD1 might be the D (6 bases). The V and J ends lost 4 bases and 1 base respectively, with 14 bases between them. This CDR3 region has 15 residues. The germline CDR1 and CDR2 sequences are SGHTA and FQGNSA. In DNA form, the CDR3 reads TGTGCCAGCAGCTACAGGGTTGGGGAATCCTACGAGCAGTACTTC. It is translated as CASSYRVGESYEQYF.

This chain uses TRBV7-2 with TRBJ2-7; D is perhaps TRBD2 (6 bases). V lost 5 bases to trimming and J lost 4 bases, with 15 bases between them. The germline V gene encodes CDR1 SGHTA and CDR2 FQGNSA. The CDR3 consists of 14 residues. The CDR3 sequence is CASSLRTKGYEQYF. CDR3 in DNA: TGTGCCAGCAGCCTAAGGACTAAGGGATACGAGCAGTACTTC.

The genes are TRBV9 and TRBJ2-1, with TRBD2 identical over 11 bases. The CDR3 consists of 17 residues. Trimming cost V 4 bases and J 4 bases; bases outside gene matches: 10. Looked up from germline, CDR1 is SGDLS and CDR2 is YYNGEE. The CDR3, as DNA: TGTGCCAGCAGCCCCTTCCCCACTAGCGGGAGTTACAATGAGCAGTTCTTC. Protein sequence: CASSPFPTSGSYNEQFF. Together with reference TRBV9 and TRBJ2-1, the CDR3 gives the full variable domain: DSGVTQTPKHLITATGQRVTLRCSPRSGDLSVYWYQQSLDQGLQFLIQYYNGEERAKGNILERFSAQQFPDLHSELNLSSLELGDSALYFCASSPFPTSGSYNEQFFGPGTRLTVL.

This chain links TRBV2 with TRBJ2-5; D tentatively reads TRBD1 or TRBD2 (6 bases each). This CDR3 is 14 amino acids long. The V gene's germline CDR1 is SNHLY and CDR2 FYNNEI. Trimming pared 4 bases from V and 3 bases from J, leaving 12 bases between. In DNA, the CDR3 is TGTGCCAGCAGTGGCGGGACATACGAAGAGACCCAGTACTTC. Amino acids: CASSGGTYEETQYF.

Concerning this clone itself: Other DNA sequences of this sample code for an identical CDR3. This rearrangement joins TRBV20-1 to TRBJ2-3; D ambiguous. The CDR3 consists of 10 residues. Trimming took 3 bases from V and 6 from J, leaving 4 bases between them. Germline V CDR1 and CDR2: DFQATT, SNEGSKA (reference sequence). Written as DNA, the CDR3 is TGCAGTGCTAGTTTGGATACGCAGTATTTT. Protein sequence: CSASLDTQYF.

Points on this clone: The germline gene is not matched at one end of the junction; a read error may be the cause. CDR3 in amino acids: CASRVDSKQPQHF. Written as DNA, the CDR3 is TGTGCCAGCAGAGTCGACAGCAAGCAGCCCCAGCATTTT. J is TRBJ1-5 and V is TRBV2, with D maybe TRBD1 (5 bases). The CDR3 is 13 amino acids. Germline lookup yields CDR1 SNHLY and CDR2 FYNNEI.

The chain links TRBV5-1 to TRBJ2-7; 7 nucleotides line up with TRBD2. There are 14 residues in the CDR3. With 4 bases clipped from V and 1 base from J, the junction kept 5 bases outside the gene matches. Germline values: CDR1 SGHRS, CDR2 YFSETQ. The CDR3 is CASSPYGGSYEQYF. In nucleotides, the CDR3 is TGCGCCAGCAGCCCGTACGGGGGGTCCTACGAGCAGTACTTC.

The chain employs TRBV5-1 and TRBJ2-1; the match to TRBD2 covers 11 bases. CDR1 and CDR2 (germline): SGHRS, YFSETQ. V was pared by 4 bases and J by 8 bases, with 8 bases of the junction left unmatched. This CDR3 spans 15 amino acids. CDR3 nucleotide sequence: TGCGCCAGCAGCGCTACTAGCGGGAGAAGGGATGAGCAGTTCTTC. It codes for CASSATSGRRDEQFF.

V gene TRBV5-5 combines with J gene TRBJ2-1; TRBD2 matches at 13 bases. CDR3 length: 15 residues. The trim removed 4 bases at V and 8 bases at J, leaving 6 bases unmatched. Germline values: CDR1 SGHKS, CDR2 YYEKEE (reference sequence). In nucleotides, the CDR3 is TGTGCCAGCAGCAGGACTAGCGGGAGTTGGGATGAGCAGTTCTTC. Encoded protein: CASSRTSGSWDEQFF.

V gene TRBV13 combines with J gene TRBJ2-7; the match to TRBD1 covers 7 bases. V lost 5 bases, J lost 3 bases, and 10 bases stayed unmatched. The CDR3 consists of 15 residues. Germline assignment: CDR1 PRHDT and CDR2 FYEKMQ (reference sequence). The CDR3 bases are TGTGCCAGCAGCCGACAGGGCGCCCCACACTACGAGCAGTACTTC. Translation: CASSRQGAPHYEQYF.

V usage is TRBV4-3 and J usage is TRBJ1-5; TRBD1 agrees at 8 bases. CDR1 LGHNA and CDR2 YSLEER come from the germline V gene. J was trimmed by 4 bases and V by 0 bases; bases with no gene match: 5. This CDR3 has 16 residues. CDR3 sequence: CASSQDYGQGNQPQHF. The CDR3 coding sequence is TGCGCCAGCAGCCAAGATTACGGACAGGGAAATCAGCCCCAGCATTTT.

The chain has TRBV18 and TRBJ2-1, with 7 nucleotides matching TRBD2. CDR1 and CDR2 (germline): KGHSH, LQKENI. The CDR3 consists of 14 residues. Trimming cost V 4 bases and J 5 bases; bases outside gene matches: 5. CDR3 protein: CASSLRDYNNEQFF. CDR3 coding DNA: TGTGCCAGCTCACTCCGGGACTATAACAATGAGCAGTTCTTC.

CDR3 amino acids: CASSALSEQYF. The CDR3 nucleotides read TGTGCCAGCAGCGCCCTATCCGAGCAGTACTTC. The chain carries TRBV7-9 and TRBJ2-7; D not certain. V was pared by 5 bases and J by 6 bases, with 8 bases between. Germline CDR1 and CDR2: SEHNR and FQNEAQ (reference sequence). The CDR3 extends over 11 amino acids.

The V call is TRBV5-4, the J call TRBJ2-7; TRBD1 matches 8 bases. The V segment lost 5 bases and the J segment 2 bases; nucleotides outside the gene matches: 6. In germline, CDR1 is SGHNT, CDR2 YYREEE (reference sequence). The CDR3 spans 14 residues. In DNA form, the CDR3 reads TGTGCCAGCAGTCCCCAGGGGGCCCCCTACGAGCAGTACTTC. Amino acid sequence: CASSPQGAPYEQYF.

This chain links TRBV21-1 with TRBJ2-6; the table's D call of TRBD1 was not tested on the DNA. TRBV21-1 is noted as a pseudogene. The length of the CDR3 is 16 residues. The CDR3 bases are TGTGCCAGCAGCAGACCTAAGGGGGCTGGGGCCAACGTCCTGACTTTC. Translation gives CASSRPKGAGANVLTF.

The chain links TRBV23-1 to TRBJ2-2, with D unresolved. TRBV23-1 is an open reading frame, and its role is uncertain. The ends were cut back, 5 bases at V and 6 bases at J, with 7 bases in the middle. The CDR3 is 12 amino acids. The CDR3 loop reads CASSFGPGELFF. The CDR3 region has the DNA TGCGCCAGCAGTTTCGGGCCCGGGGAGCTGTTTTTT.

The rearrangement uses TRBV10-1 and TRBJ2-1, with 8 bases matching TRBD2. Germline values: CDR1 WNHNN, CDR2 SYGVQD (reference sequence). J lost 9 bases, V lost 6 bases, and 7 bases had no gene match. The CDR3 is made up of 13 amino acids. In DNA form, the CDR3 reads TGCGCCAGCAGCTTTACTAGCGGCGGTGAGCAGTTCTTC. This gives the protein CASSFTSGGEQFF.

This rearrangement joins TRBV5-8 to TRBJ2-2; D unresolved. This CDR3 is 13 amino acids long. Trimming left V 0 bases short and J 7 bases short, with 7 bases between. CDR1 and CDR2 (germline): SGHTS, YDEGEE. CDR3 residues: CASSLEPIGELFF. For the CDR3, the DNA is TGTGCCAGCAGCTTGGAACCAATCGGGGAGCTGTTTTTT.

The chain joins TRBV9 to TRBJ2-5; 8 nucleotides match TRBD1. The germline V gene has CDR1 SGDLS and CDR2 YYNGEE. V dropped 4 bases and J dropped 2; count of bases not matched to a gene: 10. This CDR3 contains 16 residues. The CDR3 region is CASSPHPGGVQETQYF. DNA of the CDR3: TGTGCCAGCAGCCCACACCCAGGGGGCGTGCAAGAGACCCAGTACTTC.

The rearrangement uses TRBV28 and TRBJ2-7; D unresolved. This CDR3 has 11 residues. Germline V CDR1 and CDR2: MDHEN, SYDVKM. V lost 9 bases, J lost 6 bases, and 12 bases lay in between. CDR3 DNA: TGTGCCAGTTCGACCCCATTCGAGCAGTACTTC. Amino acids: CASSTPFEQYF.

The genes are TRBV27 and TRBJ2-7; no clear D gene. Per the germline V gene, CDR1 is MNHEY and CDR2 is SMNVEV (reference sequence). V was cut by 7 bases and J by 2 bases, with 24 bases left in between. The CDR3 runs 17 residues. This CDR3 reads CASIIDVGWKFTYEQYF. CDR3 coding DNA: TGTGCCAGCATCATAGATGTAGGGTGGAAGTTCACCTACGAGCAGTACTTC.

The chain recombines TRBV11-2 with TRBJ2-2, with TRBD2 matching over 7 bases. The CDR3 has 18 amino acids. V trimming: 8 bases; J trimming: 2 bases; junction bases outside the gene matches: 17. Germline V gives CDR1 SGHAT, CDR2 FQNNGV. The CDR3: CASRSLTSGRGNTGELFF. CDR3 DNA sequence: TGTGCCAGCCGCTCCCTTACTAGTGGGAGGGGAAACACCGGGGAGCTGTTTTTT.

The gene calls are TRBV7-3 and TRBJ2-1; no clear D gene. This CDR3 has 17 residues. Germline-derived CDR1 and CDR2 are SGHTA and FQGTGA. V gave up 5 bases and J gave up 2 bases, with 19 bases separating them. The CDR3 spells CASSPSIAGAPYNEQFF. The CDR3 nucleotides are TGTGCCAGCAGCCCAAGCATTGCCGGAGCCCCCTACAATGAGCAGTTCTTC.

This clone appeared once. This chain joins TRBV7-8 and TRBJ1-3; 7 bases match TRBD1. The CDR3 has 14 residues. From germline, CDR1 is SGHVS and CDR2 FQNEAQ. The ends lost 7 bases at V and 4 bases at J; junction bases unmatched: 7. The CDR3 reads CASNEGGTGNTIYF. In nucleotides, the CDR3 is TGTGCCAGCAACGAAGGGGGCACAGGAAACACCATATATTTT.

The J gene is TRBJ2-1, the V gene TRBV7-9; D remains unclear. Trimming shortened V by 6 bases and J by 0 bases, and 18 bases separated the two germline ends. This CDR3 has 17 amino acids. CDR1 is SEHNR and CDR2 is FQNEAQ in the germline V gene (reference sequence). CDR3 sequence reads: CASRPSWGQTSYNEQFF. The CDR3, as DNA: TGTGCCAGCAGACCCTCGTGGGGTCAAACCTCCTACAATGAGCAGTTCTTC.

The CDR3 region has the DNA TGTGCCAGCAGTTTATATCTCGGGACAGGACCCTACGAGCAGTACTTC. This encodes CASSLYLGTGPYEQYF. The chain joins TRBV28 to TRBJ2-7; TRBD1 agrees at 8 bases. This CDR3 is built from 16 residues. Germline V gene sequence: CDR1 MDHEN, CDR2 SYDVKM. J gave up 2 bases and V 1 base, and 7 bases lay outside the gene matches.